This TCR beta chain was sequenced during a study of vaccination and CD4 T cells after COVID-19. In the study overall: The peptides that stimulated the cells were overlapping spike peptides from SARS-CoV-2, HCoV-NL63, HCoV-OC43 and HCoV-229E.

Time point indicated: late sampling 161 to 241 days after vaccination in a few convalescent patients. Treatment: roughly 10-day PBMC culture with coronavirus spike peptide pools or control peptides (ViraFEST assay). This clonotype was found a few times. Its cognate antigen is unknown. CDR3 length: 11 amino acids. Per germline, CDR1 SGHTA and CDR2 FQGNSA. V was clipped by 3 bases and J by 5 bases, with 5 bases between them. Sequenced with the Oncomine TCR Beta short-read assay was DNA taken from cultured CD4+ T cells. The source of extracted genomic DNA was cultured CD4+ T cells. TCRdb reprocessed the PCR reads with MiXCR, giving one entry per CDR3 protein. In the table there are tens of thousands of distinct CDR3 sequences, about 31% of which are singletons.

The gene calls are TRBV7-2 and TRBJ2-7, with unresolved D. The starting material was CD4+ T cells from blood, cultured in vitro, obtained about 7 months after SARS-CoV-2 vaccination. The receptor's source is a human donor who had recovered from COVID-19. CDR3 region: CASSFYDEQYF. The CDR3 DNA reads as TGTGCCAGCAGCTTCTACGACGAGCAGTACTTC.